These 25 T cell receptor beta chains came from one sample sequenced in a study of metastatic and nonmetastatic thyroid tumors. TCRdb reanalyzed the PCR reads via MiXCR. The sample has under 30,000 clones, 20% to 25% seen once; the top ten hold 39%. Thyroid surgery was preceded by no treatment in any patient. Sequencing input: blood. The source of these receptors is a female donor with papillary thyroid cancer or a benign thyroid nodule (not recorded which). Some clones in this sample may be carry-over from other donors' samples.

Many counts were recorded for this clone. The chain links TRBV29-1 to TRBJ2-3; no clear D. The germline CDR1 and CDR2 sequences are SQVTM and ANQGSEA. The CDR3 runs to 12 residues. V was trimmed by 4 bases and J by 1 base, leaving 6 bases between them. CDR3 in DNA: TGCAGCGTTGTATCAGGCACAGATACGCAGTATTTT. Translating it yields CSVVSGTDTQYF.

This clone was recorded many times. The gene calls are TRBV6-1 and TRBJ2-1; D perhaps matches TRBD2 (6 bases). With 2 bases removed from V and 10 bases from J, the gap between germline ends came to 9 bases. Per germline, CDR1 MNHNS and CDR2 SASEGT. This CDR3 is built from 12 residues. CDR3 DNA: TGTGCCAGCAGTGAATACGCGGGAGAGCAGTTCTTC. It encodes CASSEYAGEQFF.

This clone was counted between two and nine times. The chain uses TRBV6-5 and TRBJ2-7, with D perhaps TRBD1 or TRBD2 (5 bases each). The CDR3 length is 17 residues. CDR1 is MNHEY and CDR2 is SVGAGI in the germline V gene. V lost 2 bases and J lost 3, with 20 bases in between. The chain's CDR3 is CASSYGVRPGGNYEQYF. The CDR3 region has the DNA TGTGCCAGCAGTTACGGAGTCAGACCTGGGGGTAACTACGAGCAGTACTTC.

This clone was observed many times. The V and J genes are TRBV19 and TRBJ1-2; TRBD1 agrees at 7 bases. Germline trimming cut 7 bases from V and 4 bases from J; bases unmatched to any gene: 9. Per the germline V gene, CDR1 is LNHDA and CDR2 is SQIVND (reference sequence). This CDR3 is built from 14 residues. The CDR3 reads CASTERRGGYGYTF. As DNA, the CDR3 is TGTGCCAGTACCGAACGCAGGGGGGGCTATGGCTACACCTTC.

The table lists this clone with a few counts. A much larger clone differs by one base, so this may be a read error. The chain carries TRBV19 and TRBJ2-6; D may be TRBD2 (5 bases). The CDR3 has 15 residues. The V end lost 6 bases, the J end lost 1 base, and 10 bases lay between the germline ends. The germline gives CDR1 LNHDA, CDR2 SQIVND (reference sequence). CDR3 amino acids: CASSSRGSGANVLTF. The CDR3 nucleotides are TGTGCCAGTAGCTCTCGGGGTTCTGGGGCCAACGTCCTGACTTTC. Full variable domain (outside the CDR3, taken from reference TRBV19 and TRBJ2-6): DGGITQSPKYLFRKEGQNVTLSCEQNLNHDAMYWYRQDPGQGLRLIYYSQIVNDFQKGDIAEGYSVSREKKESFPLTVTSAQKNPTAFYLCASSSRGSGANVLTFGAGSRLTVL.

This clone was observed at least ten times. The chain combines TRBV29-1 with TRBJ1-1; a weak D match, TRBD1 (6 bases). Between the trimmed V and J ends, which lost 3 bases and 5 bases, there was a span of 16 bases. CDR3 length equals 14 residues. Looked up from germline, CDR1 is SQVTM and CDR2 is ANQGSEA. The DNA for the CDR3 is TGCAGCGTTGAGGGCCCCCGGGGGCGAACTGAAGCTTTCTTT. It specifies CSVEGPRGRTEAFF.

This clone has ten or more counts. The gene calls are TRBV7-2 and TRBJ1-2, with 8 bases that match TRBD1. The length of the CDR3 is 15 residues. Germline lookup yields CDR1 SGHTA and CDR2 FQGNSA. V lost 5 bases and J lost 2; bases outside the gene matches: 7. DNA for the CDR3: TGTGCCAGCAGCCCGGGGACAGGATCAAACTATGGCTACACCTTC. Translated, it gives CASSPGTGSNYGYTF.

The CDR3, as DNA: TGTGCCAGCAGCCGTTCTGACAATTCCTACGAGCAGTACTTC. Protein sequence: CASSRSDNSYEQYF. This rearrangement joins TRBV13 to TRBJ2-7; no clear D gene. Germline lookup yields CDR1 PRHDT and CDR2 FYEKMQ (reference sequence). The germline V and J ends were trimmed by 5 bases and 1 base, with 12 bases remaining between them. The length of the CDR3 is 14 residues.

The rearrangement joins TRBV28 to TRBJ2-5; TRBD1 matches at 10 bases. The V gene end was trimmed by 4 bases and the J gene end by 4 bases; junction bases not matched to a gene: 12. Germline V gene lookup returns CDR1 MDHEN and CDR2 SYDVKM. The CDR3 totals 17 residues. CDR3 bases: TGTGCCAGCAGTTCAAAGGGACAGGGGCTGTTAGGAGAGACCCAGTACTTC. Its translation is CASSSKGQGLLGETQYF.

The CDR3 nucleotides read TGTGCCAGCAGTTTACCGACAGCGCACACAGATACGCAGTATTTT. This encodes CASSLPTAHTDTQYF. V usage is TRBV28 and J usage is TRBJ2-3; possible D gene TRBD1, 5 bases. Trimming stripped 2 bases from V and 2 bases from J, with 11 bases between. The germline V gene has CDR1 MDHEN and CDR2 SYDVKM. This CDR3 has 15 residues.

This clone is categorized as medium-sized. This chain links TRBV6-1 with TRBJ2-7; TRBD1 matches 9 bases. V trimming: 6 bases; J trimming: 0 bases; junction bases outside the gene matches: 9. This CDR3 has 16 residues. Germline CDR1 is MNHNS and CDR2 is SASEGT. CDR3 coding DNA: TGTGCCAGCAGGTTAAACAGGGGGCATAACTCCTACGAGCAGTACTTC. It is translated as CASRLNRGHNSYEQYF.

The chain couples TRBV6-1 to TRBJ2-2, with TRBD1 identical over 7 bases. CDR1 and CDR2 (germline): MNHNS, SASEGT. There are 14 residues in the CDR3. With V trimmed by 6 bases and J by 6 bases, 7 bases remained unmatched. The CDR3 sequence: CASRLGGGPGELFF. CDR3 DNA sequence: TGTGCCAGCAGGCTAGGGGGCGGCCCCGGGGAGCTGTTTTTT.

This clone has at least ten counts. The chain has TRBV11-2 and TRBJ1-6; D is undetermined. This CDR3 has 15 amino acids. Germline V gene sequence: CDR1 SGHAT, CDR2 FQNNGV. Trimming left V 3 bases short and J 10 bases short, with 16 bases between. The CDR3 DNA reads TGTGCCAGCAGCTTGGGTCGGTGGCTAGGCTCACCCCTCCACTTT. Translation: CASSLGRWLGSPLHF. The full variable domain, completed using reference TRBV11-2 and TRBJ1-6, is EAGVAQSPRYKIIEKRQSVAFWCNPISGHATLYWYQQILGQGPKLLIQFQNNGVVDDSQLPKDRFSAERLKGVDSTLKIQPAKLEDSAVYLCASSLGRWLGSPLHFGNGTRLTVT.

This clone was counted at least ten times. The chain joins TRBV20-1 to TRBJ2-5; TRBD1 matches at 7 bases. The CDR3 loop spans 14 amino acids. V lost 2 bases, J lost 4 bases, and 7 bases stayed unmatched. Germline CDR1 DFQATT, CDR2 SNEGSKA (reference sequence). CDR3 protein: CSARPDRAGETQYF. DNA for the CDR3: TGCAGTGCTAGACCTGACAGGGCGGGAGAGACCCAGTACTTC.

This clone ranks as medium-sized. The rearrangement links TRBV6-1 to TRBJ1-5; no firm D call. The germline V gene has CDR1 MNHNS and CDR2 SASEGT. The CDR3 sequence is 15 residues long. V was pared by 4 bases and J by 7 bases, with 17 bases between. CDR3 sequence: CASSAYGPSRQPQHF. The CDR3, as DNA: TGTGCCAGCAGTGCATACGGGCCCTCGAGGCAGCCCCAGCATTTT.

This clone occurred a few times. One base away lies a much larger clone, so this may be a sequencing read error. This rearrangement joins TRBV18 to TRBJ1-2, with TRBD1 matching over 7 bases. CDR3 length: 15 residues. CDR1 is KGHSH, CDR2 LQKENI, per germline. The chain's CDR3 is CTSSSTGDLGYGYTF. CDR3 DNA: TGTACCAGCTCATCAACAGGGGACCTGGGCTATGGCTACACCTTC.

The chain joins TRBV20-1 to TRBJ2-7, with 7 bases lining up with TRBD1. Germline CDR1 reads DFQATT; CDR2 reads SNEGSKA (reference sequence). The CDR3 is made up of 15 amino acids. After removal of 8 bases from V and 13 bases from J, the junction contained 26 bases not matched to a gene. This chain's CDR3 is CSPEGDRNISYDHYF. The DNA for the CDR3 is TGCAGTCCCGAGGGGGACAGAAATATAAGCTACGATCATTACTTC.

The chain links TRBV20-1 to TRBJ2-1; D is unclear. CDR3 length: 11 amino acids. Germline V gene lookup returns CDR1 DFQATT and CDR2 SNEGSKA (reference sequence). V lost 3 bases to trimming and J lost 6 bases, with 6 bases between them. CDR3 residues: CSASRSNEQFF. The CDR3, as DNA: TGCAGTGCTAGTAGGAGCAATGAGCAGTTCTTC.

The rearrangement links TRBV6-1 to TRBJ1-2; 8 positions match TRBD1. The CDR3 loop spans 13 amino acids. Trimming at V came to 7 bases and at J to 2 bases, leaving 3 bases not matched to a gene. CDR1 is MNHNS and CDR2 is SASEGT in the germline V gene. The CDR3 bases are TGTGCCAGCATCACAGGGGGAAACTATGGCTACACCTTC. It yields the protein CASITGGNYGYTF.

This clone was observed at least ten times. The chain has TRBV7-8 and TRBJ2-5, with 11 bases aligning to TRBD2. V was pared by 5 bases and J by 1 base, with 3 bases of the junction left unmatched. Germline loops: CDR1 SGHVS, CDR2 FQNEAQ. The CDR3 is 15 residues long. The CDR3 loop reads CASSGGTSGQETQYF. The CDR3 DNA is TGTGCCAGCAGCGGGGGGACTAGCGGCCAAGAGACCCAGTACTTC.

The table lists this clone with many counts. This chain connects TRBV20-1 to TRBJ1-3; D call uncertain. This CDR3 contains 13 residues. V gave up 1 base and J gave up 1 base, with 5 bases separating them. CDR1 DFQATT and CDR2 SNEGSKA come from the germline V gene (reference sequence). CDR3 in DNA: TGCAGTGCTAGAGCGACATCTGGAAACACCATATATTTT. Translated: CSARATSGNTIYF.

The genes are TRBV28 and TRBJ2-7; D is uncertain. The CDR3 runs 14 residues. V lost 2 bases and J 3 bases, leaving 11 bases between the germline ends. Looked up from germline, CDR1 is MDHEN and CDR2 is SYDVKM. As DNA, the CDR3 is TGTGCCAGCAGTTTACACGGCGTGGGCTACGAGCAGTACTTC. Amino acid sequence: CASSLHGVGYEQYF.

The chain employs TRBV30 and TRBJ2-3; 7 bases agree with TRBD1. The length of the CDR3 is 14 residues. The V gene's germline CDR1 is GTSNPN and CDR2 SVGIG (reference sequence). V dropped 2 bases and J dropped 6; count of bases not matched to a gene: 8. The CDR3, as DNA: TGTGCCTGGAGTCTGACAGGGCTGTGGGATACGCAGTATTTT. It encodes CAWSLTGLWDTQYF.

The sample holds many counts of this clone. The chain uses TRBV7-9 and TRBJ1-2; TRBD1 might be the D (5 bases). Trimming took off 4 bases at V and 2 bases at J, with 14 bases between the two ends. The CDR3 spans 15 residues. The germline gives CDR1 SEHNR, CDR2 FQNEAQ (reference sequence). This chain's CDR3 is CASSSLNRGNYGYTF. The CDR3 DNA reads TGTGCCAGCAGCTCCTTGAATCGGGGCAACTATGGCTACACCTTC.

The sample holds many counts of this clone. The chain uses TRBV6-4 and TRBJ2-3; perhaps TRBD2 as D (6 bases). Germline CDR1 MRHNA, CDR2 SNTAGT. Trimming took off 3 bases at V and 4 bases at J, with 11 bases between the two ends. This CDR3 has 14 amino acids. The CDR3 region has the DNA TGTGCCAGCAGTGAGTCGGGGGAATCAGATACGCAGTATTTT. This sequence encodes CASSESGESDTQYF.